This TCR beta chain was sequenced in a study of response to subunit inactivated influenza vaccine. General observations from the study: Authors suggested each seasonal influenza vaccination recruits few new T cells.

CDR1 is SGHRS, CDR2 YFSETQ, per germline. This CDR3 region has 16 residues. Trimming took off 4 bases at V and 2 bases at J, with 19 bases between the two ends. TCRdb called the RT-PCR reads again in MiXCR, with one record for every CDR3 protein. The sample has a few hundred thousand distinct CDR3 sequences, around 15% seen once. This clonotype was observed a few times. What it binds is not known. Sample: PBMCs from blood, taken approximately 12 days after vaccination. V usage is TRBV5-1 and J usage is TRBJ2-7; possibly TRBD2 for D (5 bases). The clonotype originates from a man aged 45 to 65 who received an inactivated influenza vaccine. CDR3 sequence reads: CASSTGRALLTYEQYF. CDR3 bases: TGCGCCAGCAGCACGGGAAGGGCGCTCCTCACCTACGAGCAGTACTTC.